Below, 14 T cell receptor beta chains from the same sample are listed, as sequenced in a study of blood T cell repertoires in COVID-19. Clones were read by immunoSEQ multiplex PCR, and TCRdb kept only the in-frame ones, dropping some. The sample lists more than 300,000 clones; around 92% were seen once. Source material: peripheral blood. The receptors were gathered from a woman in her twenties or thirties with COVID-19, enrolled during active disease.

CDR3 sequence reads: CATTNYPPTGNTGELFF. DNA for the CDR3: TGTGCCACCACGAATTATCCCCCGACAGGGAACACCGGGGAGCTGTTTTTT. The rearrangement uses TRBV24-1 and TRBJ2-2, with D maybe TRBD1 (6 bases). V was clipped by 8 bases and J by 1 base, with 19 bases between them. The CDR3 consists of 17 residues. Germline values: CDR1 KGHDR, CDR2 SFDVKD.

The chain combines TRBV2 with TRBJ1-5, with 7 positions matching TRBD1. Germline lookup yields CDR1 SNHLY and CDR2 FYNNEI. The CDR3 spans 14 residues. J lost 8 bases, V lost 4 bases, and 8 bases had no gene match. The CDR3 loop reads CASSGSGGRKPQHF. The CDR3 DNA is TGTGCCAGCAGTGGTTCAGGGGGAAGGAAGCCCCAGCATTTT.

The chain is built from TRBV7-8 and TRBJ2-7; 7 bases agree with TRBD1. With 3 bases clipped from V and 6 bases from J, the junction kept 11 bases outside the gene matches. The CDR3 consists of 15 residues. Germline lookup yields CDR1 SGHVS and CDR2 FQNEAQ. CDR3 in amino acids: CASSLAGTVLVEQYF. The CDR3, as DNA: TGTGCCAGCAGCTTGGCCGGGACAGTCCTTGTCGAGCAGTACTTC.

The chain is built from TRBV11-2 and TRBJ2-2; 7 bases match TRBD2. Germline V CDR1 and CDR2: SGHAT, FQNNGV. Germline trimming cut 2 bases from V and 0 bases from J; bases unmatched to any gene: 0. The CDR3 is 15 amino acids. DNA for the CDR3: TGTGCCAGCAGCTTAACTAGCGCGAACACCGGGGAGCTGTTTTTT. Encoded protein: CASSLTSANTGELFF.

The chain uses TRBV7-2 and TRBJ1-1; D is uncertain. Germline CDR1 is SGHTA and CDR2 is FQGNSA. V was shortened by 2 bases and J by 4 bases, with 11 bases between the two germline ends. This CDR3 spans 14 amino acids. Here the CDR3 reads CASSLSRGSTEAFF. CDR3 DNA sequence: TGTGCCAGCAGCTTAAGCCGTGGGAGCACTGAAGCTTTCTTT.

The V call is TRBV6-6, the J call TRBJ1-4; no definite D call. With 2 bases removed from V and 5 bases from J, the gap between germline ends came to 15 bases. Germline V gene data show CDR1 as MNHNY and CDR2 as SVGAGI (reference sequence). The CDR3 contains 16 residues. The CDR3 reads CASSYPPGLLNEKLFF. The CDR3 DNA reads as TGTGCCAGCAGTTACCCTCCGGGTCTTCTGAATGAAAAACTGTTTTTT.

This chain uses TRBV29-1 with TRBJ2-7, with D unclear. CDR1 SQVTM and CDR2 ANQGSEA come from the germline V gene. Trimming left V 7 bases short and J 6 bases short, with 16 bases between. The CDR3 runs to 12 residues. CDR3 in DNA: TGCAGCGCTCCAGACACGGCCGGCGAGCAGTACTTC. Its protein is CSAPDTAGEQYF.

The chain recombines TRBV5-8 with TRBJ1-5; 10 positions match TRBD1. CDR1 SGHTS and CDR2 YDEGEE come from the germline V gene. J gave up 3 bases and V 4 bases, and 7 bases lay outside the gene matches. CDR3 length: 16 amino acids. CDR3 in amino acids: CASSDGTGASNQPQHF. DNA for the CDR3: TGTGCCAGCAGCGATGGGACAGGGGCTTCCAATCAGCCCCAGCATTTT.

This clone was observed a handful of times. The chain links TRBV23-1 to TRBJ1-4, with 7 nucleotides matching TRBD1. TRBV23-1 is an ORF, and what it does is uncertain. V shed 2 bases, J shed 5 bases, and the junction held 11 bases outside the gene matches. CDR3 length: 17 amino acids. This chain's CDR3 is CASSQPDREALNEKLFF. Written as DNA, the CDR3 is TGCGCCAGCAGTCAACCCGACAGGGAGGCCCTCAATGAAAAACTGTTTTTT.

The V call is TRBV3-1 (or the pseudogene TRBV3-2), the J call TRBJ2-5, with 9 bases lining up with TRBD1. J was trimmed by 5 bases and V by 4 bases; bases with no gene match: 8. CDR3 length equals 15 residues. Germline CDR1 and CDR2: LGHDT and YNNKEL (reference sequence). CDR3 residues: CASSPTGGGVETQYF. The CDR3 DNA is TGTGCCAGCAGCCCGACAGGGGGGGGAGTGGAGACCCAGTACTTC.

The rearrangement links TRBV2 to TRBJ2-5; 12 bases fit TRBD2. The CDR3 contains 15 residues. Germline CDR1 and CDR2: SNHLY and FYNNEI. With 5 bases clipped from V and 4 bases from J, the junction kept 5 bases outside the gene matches. CDR3 protein: CASSFSLAGGETQYF. As DNA, the CDR3 is TGTGCCAGCAGTTTTTCACTAGCGGGGGGAGAGACCCAGTACTTC.

The chain couples TRBV27 to TRBJ2-7; possible D gene TRBD2, 7 bases. V was pared by 6 bases and J by 6 bases, with 18 bases between. CDR3 length: 14 amino acids. Germline V CDR1 and CDR2: MNHEY, SMNVEV (reference sequence). The CDR3 sequence is CASSASGGRREQYV. CDR3 sequence (DNA): TGTGCCAGCAGCGCGTCCGGGGGGCGTCGCGAGCAGTACGTC.

The chain has TRBV11-2 and TRBJ1-3; 7 nucleotides align to TRBD1. The CDR3 covers 16 residues. CDR1 SGHAT and CDR2 FQNNGV come from the germline V gene. V lost 4 bases, J lost 2 bases, and 8 bases stayed unmatched. CDR3 DNA: TGTGCCAGCAGCTCCCTTCGAGACAGGGCTGGAAACACCATATATTTT. As protein: CASSSLRDRAGNTIYF.

The chain joins TRBV21-1 to TRBJ2-3; TRBD1, the table's D call, was not compared with the DNA. TRBV21-1 is marked as a pseudogene. The CDR3 totals 19 residues. The CDR3 region has the DNA TGTGCCAGCAGCAAAGGAATGGGTAGGGACAACGCGAGCACAGATACGCAGTATTTT. Its protein product is CASSKGMGRDNASTDTQYF.